This entry lists 26 T cell receptor beta chains sequenced from one sample in a study of blood T cell repertoires in COVID-19 (dated by TCRdb to 2018 to 2021). Library generation was performed with the immunoSEQ multiplex PCR assay. The table comes from immuneACCESS by way of TCRdb, which keeps in-frame sequences with V and J called. Part of the clones is missing from these tables; in studies checked, under half for an unresolved V gene and the rest for unknown reasons. This sample comprises about 400,000 clones, about 88% of them detected only once. The ten largest account for under 3% of the sample. Material for sequencing was peripheral blood. The receptors were sampled from a human donor in a cohort sampled during active COVID-19.

The V and J genes are TRBV19 and TRBJ1-5; D perhaps matches TRBD1 (5 bases). Germline-derived CDR1 and CDR2 are LNHDA and SQIVND (reference sequence). The V gene lost 2 bases and the J gene lost 3 bases, with 14 bases spanning the gap. CDR3 size: 16 residues. In DNA, the CDR3 is TGTGCCAGTAGTATAACTGTTCGGGGGGACAATCAGCCCCAGCATTTT. This translates into CASSITVRGDNQPQHF. Looking up the rest from reference TRBV19 and TRBJ1-5 gives the full variable domain: DGGITQSPKYLFRKEGQNVTLSCEQNLNHDAMYWYRQDPGQGLRLIYYSQIVNDFQKGDIAEGYSVSREKKESFPLTVTSAQKNPTAFYLCASSITVRGDNQPQHFGDGTRLSIL.

This chain uses TRBV27 with TRBJ2-3, with 8 bases aligning to TRBD2. The CDR3 runs to 15 residues. Germline V gene lookup returns CDR1 MNHEY and CDR2 SMNVEV (reference sequence). Trimming cost V 4 bases and J 4 bases; bases outside gene matches: 7. For the CDR3, the DNA is TGTGCCAGCAGTTATGACGGGAGGGTTTCAGATACGCAGTATTTT. This codes for CASSYDGRVSDTQYF.

This rearrangement joins TRBV19 to TRBJ2-3; 7 nucleotides line up with TRBD1. The germline CDR1 and CDR2 sequences are LNHDA and SQIVND (reference sequence). The CDR3 sequence is 16 residues long. The J segment lost 4 bases and the V segment lost 3 bases, leaving 10 bases of the junction unmatched. The CDR3 sequence is CASSMYETGTSDTQYF. In DNA form, the CDR3 reads TGTGCCAGTAGTATGTACGAGACAGGGACCTCAGATACGCAGTATTTT.

This sequence joins TRBV7-8 and TRBJ2-7; TRBD1 matches at 9 bases. CDR1 SGHVS and CDR2 FQNEAQ come from the germline V gene. The CDR3 runs to 16 residues. V dropped 2 bases and J dropped 3; count of bases not matched to a gene: 8. The CDR3 DNA follows: TGTGCCAGCAGCTTACGGACAGGGGTGGAGGGCTACGAGCAGTACTTC. Protein sequence: CASSLRTGVEGYEQYF.

There are a few counts of this clone. This rearrangement joins TRBV7-7 to TRBJ2-1; a possible D gene is TRBD1 (8 bases). Germline CDR1 is SSHAT and CDR2 is FNYEAQ (reference sequence). Trimming took off 4 bases at V and 9 bases at J, with 13 bases between the two ends. The CDR3 is made up of 13 amino acids. CDR3 nucleotide sequence: TGTGCCAGCAGCTCGGACAGGGAGGGTGAGCAGTTCTTC. Amino acid sequence: CASSSDREGEQFF. Using reference TRBV7-7 and TRBJ2-1 for the parts outside the CDR3, the full variable domain is GAGVSQSPRYKVTKRGQDVTLRCDPISSHATLYWYQQALGQGPEFLTYFNYEAQPDKSGLPSDRFSAERPEGSISTLTIQRTEQRDSAMYRCASSSDREGEQFFGPGTRLTVL.

The chain has TRBV3-1 (or the pseudogene TRBV3-2) and TRBJ1-1; TRBD1 aligns across 8 bases. The CDR3 is 14 amino acids. The ends lost 4 bases at V and 0 bases at J; junction bases unmatched: 1. Germline values: CDR1 LGHDT, CDR2 YNNKEL (reference sequence). The DNA for the CDR3 is TGTGCCAGCAGCCTGGACAGGGTGAACACTGAAGCTTTCTTT. Amino acids: CASSLDRVNTEAFF.

The chain uses TRBV7-6 and TRBJ2-3; possible D gene TRBD1, 7 bases. Trimming pared 1 base from V and 0 bases from J, leaving 14 bases between. The CDR3 length is 17 residues. Germline lookup yields CDR1 SGHVS and CDR2 FNYEAQ. The CDR3 is CASSLVGGQFSTDTQYF. The CDR3 DNA reads as TGTGCCAGCAGCTTAGTCGGGGGACAGTTTAGCACAGATACGCAGTATTTT.

This sequence joins TRBV3-1 (or the pseudogene TRBV3-2) and TRBJ2-7, with D possibly matching TRBD1 (5 bases). The CDR3 length is 15 residues. CDR1 is LGHDT, CDR2 YNNKEL, per germline (reference sequence). With 5 bases removed from V and 5 bases from J, the gap between germline ends came to 19 bases. The CDR3 nucleotides read TGTGCCAGCAGCAAAGTTCAGGGTAGTGGCGACGAGCAGTACTTC. It codes for CASSKVQGSGDEQYF.

The CDR3 reads CASSEGEYHGYTF. CDR3 coding DNA: TGTGCCAGCAGTGAAGGAGAGTATCATGGCTACACCTTC. This sequence joins TRBV6-1 and TRBJ1-2; D is ambiguous. Germline lookup yields CDR1 MNHNS and CDR2 SASEGT. The CDR3 is 13 amino acids. The V end lost 1 base, the J end lost 6 bases, and 9 bases lay between the germline ends.

The chain couples TRBV11-2 to TRBJ2-2; D is perhaps TRBD1 (6 bases). Per germline, CDR1 SGHAT and CDR2 FQNNGV. Trimming shortened V by 3 bases and J by 3 bases, and 17 bases separated the two germline ends. CDR3 size: 17 residues. CDR3 in amino acids: CASSFPPGGGDTGELFF. In nucleotides, the CDR3 is TGTGCCAGCAGCTTCCCCCCCGGTGGGGGCGACACCGGGGAGCTGTTTTTT. The complete variable domain, with remaining parts taken from reference TRBV11-2 and TRBJ2-2, reads EAGVAQSPRYKIIEKRQSVAFWCNPISGHATLYWYQQILGQGPKLLIQFQNNGVVDDSQLPKDRFSAERLKGVDSTLKIQPAKLEDSAVYLCASSFPPGGGDTGELFFGEGSRLTVL.

This clone was detected a few times. This chain uses TRBV24-1 with TRBJ1-2; 8 bases agree with TRBD1. Per germline, CDR1 KGHDR and CDR2 SFDVKD. This CDR3 has 18 amino acids. After removal of 4 bases from V and 1 base from J, the junction contained 13 bases not matched to a gene. CDR3 DNA sequence: TGTGCCACCAGTGAAAGCTCTTGCCGGGACAGGAATAACTATGGCTACACCTTC. It codes for CATSESSCRDRNNYGYTF.

The CDR3: CASSYSAGGLDTQYF. The CDR3 region has the DNA TGTGCCAGCAGTTACTCAGCGGGGGGCTTAGATACGCAGTATTTT. The chain combines TRBV6-5 with TRBJ2-3, with TRBD2 matching over 9 bases. J lost 5 bases, V lost 0 bases, and 3 bases had no gene match. The germline CDR1 and CDR2 sequences are MNHEY and SVGAGI. This CDR3 spans 15 amino acids.

The gene calls are TRBV3-1 (or the pseudogene TRBV3-2) and TRBJ1-3, with a weak D call TRBD1 (5 bases). CDR3 length: 17 residues. V gave up 3 bases and J gave up 0 bases, with 15 bases separating them. CDR1 and CDR2 from the germline V gene are LGHDT and YNNKEL (reference sequence). CDR3 amino acids: CASSQSAGPVSGNTIYF. The CDR3 DNA reads TGTGCCAGCAGCCAGTCTGCGGGACCTGTCTCTGGAAACACCATATATTTT.

The chain has TRBV28 and TRBJ2-3; possibly TRBD2 for D (5 bases). Trimming stripped 3 bases from V and 0 bases from J, with 16 bases between. Germline loops: CDR1 MDHEN, CDR2 SYDVKM. The CDR3 runs 17 residues. CDR3 loop: CASSFVKAVFSTDTQYF. For the CDR3, the DNA is TGTGCCAGCAGTTTTGTCAAAGCGGTCTTTAGCACAGATACGCAGTATTTT.

This chain connects TRBV11-2 to TRBJ2-1; 9 positions agree with TRBD1. Germline V gene sequence: CDR1 SGHAT, CDR2 FQNNGV. CDR3 length: 15 amino acids. The junction had 7 bases not matched to a gene; V was cut back by 3 bases and J by 7 bases. CDR3 loop: CASSFYRDRVNEQFF. In DNA form, the CDR3 reads TGTGCCAGCAGCTTTTACCGGGACAGGGTAAATGAGCAGTTCTTC.

The sample holds a few counts of this clone. This chain joins TRBV11-2 and TRBJ1-6; 8 nucleotides match TRBD1. This CDR3 has 18 amino acids. Unmatched junction bases numbered 14, after V lost 3 bases and J lost 7 bases. Per germline, CDR1 SGHAT and CDR2 FQNNGV. The CDR3 sequence is CASSFTGGSWVMNSPLHF. For the CDR3, the DNA is TGTGCCAGCAGCTTTACAGGGGGGTCGTGGGTTATGAATTCACCCCTCCACTTT.

The chain carries TRBV5-6 and TRBJ2-7; TRBD1 might be the D (6 bases). V was pared by 1 base and J by 3 bases, with 11 bases between. The CDR3 contains 14 residues. Germline V gene data show CDR1 as SGHDT and CDR2 as YYEEEE. The CDR3 loop is CASSLMGHNYEQYF. CDR3 sequence (DNA): TGTGCCAGCAGCTTGATGGGACATAACTACGAGCAGTACTTC.

The chain joins TRBV3-1 (or the pseudogene TRBV3-2) to TRBJ2-7; D perhaps matches TRBD1 (5 bases). The CDR3 runs to 13 residues. V gave up 2 bases and J gave up 1 base, with 6 bases separating them. Germline CDR1 reads LGHDT; CDR2 reads YNNKEL (reference sequence). CDR3 region: CASSQTGSYEQYF. CDR3 DNA sequence: TGTGCCAGCAGCCAAACAGGTTCCTACGAGCAGTACTTC.

This clone was counted between two and nine times. This chain connects TRBV7-3 to TRBJ1-1; tentatively, D is TRBD1 (6 bases). The length of the CDR3 is 18 residues. The V end lost 2 bases, the J end lost 1 base, and 20 bases lay between the germline ends. Germline CDR1 and CDR2: SGHTA and FQGTGA. The CDR3 protein is CASSLSHGGAGWNTEAFF. The CDR3 DNA reads TGTGCCAGCAGCTTATCCCACGGGGGGGCTGGATGGAACACTGAAGCTTTCTTT.

The chain joins TRBV5-4 to TRBJ1-1; maybe TRBD1 (5 bases). The CDR3 covers 12 residues. The germline CDR1 and CDR2 sequences are SGHNT and YYREEE (reference sequence). Trimming shortened V by 5 bases and J by 2 bases, and 7 bases separated the two germline ends. The DNA for the CDR3 is TGTGCCAGCAGGGGGCGAAACACTGAAGCTTTCTTT. The encoded protein is CASRGRNTEAFF.

V usage is TRBV7-9 and J usage is TRBJ2-3; no definite D call. This CDR3 contains 15 residues. The germline V gene has CDR1 SEHNR and CDR2 FQNEAQ (reference sequence). V gave up 0 bases and J gave up 2 bases, with 9 bases separating them. CDR3: CASSLAFGFTDTQYF. The CDR3 DNA reads TGTGCCAGCAGCTTAGCGTTCGGTTTCACAGATACGCAGTATTTT.

The chain joins TRBV15 to TRBJ2-3, with D maybe TRBD2 (7 bases). CDR1 is LNHNV, CDR2 YYDKDF, per germline (reference sequence). V lost 5 bases and J 2 bases, leaving 20 bases between the germline ends. The CDR3 loop spans 17 amino acids. The CDR3 DNA reads as TGTGCCACCAGCCGGCCGGGGGGCCCCAAGACCACAGATACGCAGTATTTT. Translated, it gives CATSRPGGPKTTDTQYF.

V usage is TRBV10-3 and J usage is TRBJ2-1; D may be TRBD2 (6 bases). The CDR3 has 15 residues. Trimming took off 2 bases at V and 0 bases at J, with 8 bases between the two ends. Germline values: CDR1 ENHRY, CDR2 SYGVKD. Here the CDR3 reads CAISERETSYNEQFF. The CDR3 DNA reads TGTGCCATCAGTGAGCGGGAGACCTCCTACAATGAGCAGTTCTTC.

The chain links TRBV18 to TRBJ1-1, with 8 positions matching TRBD1. Germline CDR1 is KGHSH and CDR2 is LQKENI. The CDR3 has 12 amino acids. V shed 3 bases, J shed 11 bases, and the junction held 5 bases outside the gene matches. This CDR3 is CASSPDRVWAFF. CDR3 nucleotides: TGTGCCAGCTCACCGGACAGGGTTTGGGCTTTCTTT.

J is TRBJ2-7 and V is TRBV5-1; 7 bases agree with TRBD2. Trimming removed 4 bases from V and 2 bases from J; junction bases left unmatched: 9. The CDR3 is 15 amino acids. The germline gives CDR1 SGHRS, CDR2 YFSETQ. CDR3 amino acids: CASSPGGGSTYEQYF. The CDR3 DNA reads TGCGCCAGCAGCCCGGGGGGAGGTTCTACCTACGAGCAGTACTTC.

The CDR3 here is CSVEWDRATEAFF. CDR3 sequence (DNA): TGCAGCGTTGAGTGGGACAGGGCGACTGAAGCTTTCTTT. This chain links TRBV29-1 with TRBJ1-1; 9 bases are a match to TRBD1. V was clipped by 3 bases and J by 5 bases; unmatched bases: 4. Germline CDR1 is SQVTM and CDR2 is ANQGSEA. The CDR3 runs 13 residues. The variable domain in full, with the rest retrieved from reference TRBV29-1 and TRBJ1-1, is SAVISQKPSRDICQRGTSLTIQCQVDSQVTMMFWYRQQPGQSLTLIATANQGSEATYESGFVIDKFPISRPNLTFSTLTVSNMSPEDSSIYLCSVEWDRATEAFFGQGTRLTVV.